The 21 T cell receptor beta chains listed next were all sequenced from one sample in a study of blood T cell repertoires in COVID-19. Libraries were prepared by immunoSEQ multiplex PCR; TCRdb keeps only in-frame clonotypes and omits some of them. Altogether under 250,000 clones are present, roughly 85% being singletons, with the ten largest covering 4.5% to 6%. The source material was peripheral blood. The source of these receptors is a man in his fifties with COVID-19, enrolled during active disease.

J is TRBJ1-6 and V is TRBV9; D not resolved. V was cut by 0 bases and J by 14 bases, with 15 bases left in between. The CDR3 runs 14 residues. Germline CDR1 and CDR2: SGDLS and YYNGEE. CDR3 DNA sequence: TGTGCCAGCAGCGTAGACGTCAGTTTTCTAGCCCTCCACTTT. The encoded protein is CASSVDVSFLALHF. Variable domain in full (rest from reference TRBV9 and TRBJ1-6): DSGVTQTPKHLITATGQRVTLRCSPRSGDLSVYWYQQSLDQGLQFLIQYYNGEERAKGNILERFSAQQFPDLHSELNLSSLELGDSALYFCASSVDVSFLALHFGNGTRLTVT.

This chain links TRBV28 with TRBJ1-4; D is unclear. Per germline, CDR1 MDHEN and CDR2 SYDVKM. V lost 6 bases to trimming and J lost 8 bases, with 19 bases between them. CDR3 length equals 15 residues. The CDR3 nucleotides read TGTGCCAGCAGACCTGGAAGGGAGGGTCCCGAAAAACTGTTTTTT. Its protein is CASRPGREGPEKLFF.

This sequence joins TRBV4-1 and TRBJ2-5, with 8 positions matching TRBD2. The CDR3 is 18 amino acids. Germline V CDR1 and CDR2: MGHRA, YSYEKL. J was trimmed by 2 bases and V by 2 bases; bases with no gene match: 13. CDR3 DNA: TGCGCCAGCAGCCAAAACCCCCCCCGAGCGGGGGTTCAAGAGACCCAGTACTTC. Protein sequence: CASSQNPPRAGVQETQYF.

This clone was seen repeatedly, ten times or more. The chain has TRBV4-1 and TRBJ2-7, with D perhaps matching TRBD1 (6 bases). The CDR3 covers 14 residues. Per the germline V gene, CDR1 is MGHRA and CDR2 is YSYEKL. Trimming shortened V by 2 bases and J by 4 bases, and 12 bases separated the two germline ends. CDR3 loop: CASSQFTGPYEQYF. The CDR3 coding sequence is TGCGCCAGCAGCCAATTTACAGGGCCATACGAGCAGTACTTC.

The V gene is TRBV6-2 or TRBV6-3, the J gene TRBJ2-6; maybe TRBD1 (5 bases). Germline V gives CDR1 MNHEY, CDR2 SVGEGT. This CDR3 region has 15 residues. Trimming removed 2 bases from V and 0 bases from J, with 5 bases in between. The CDR3 sequence is CASSYRGSGANVLTF. For the CDR3, the DNA is TGTGCCAGCAGTTACAGGGGCTCTGGGGCCAACGTCCTGACTTTC.

In this sample, this clone turned up once. This sequence joins TRBV7-9 and TRBJ2-3, with D tentatively TRBD2 (5 bases). The ends were cut back, 5 bases at V and 4 bases at J, with 13 bases in the middle. The CDR3 contains 14 residues. From germline, CDR1 is SEHNR and CDR2 FQNEAQ (reference sequence). The CDR3 region is CASSVGGGADTQYF. CDR3 nucleotide sequence: TGTGCCAGCAGCGTAGGTGGAGGCGCAGATACGCAGTATTTT.

The CDR3 sequence is CAWSPHGGGPVGELFF. The CDR3 DNA reads TGTGCCTGGAGTCCACATGGGGGGGGCCCAGTTGGGGAGCTGTTTTTT. J is TRBJ2-2 and V is TRBV30; maybe TRBD2 (7 bases). The V gene lost 2 bases and the J gene lost 8 bases, with 21 bases spanning the gap. CDR1 is GTSNPN and CDR2 is SVGIG in the germline V gene (reference sequence). The CDR3 loop spans 16 amino acids.

The rearrangement links TRBV6-1 to TRBJ2-7; a weak D match, TRBD2 (7 bases). CDR1 and CDR2 from the germline V gene are MNHNS and SASEGT. This CDR3 comprises 17 residues. Deletions cut 3 bases from V and 5 bases from J, with 23 bases between. CDR3 in DNA: TGTGCCAGCAGTGAGTACCCACTCCGGGGGGCGCCTGACGAGCAGTACTTC. It codes for CASSEYPLRGAPDEQYF.

This chain's CDR3 is CASSLTPLRAGRQPQHF. CDR3 sequence (DNA): TGTGCCAGCAGCTTAACCCCCCTTCGTGCAGGGCGGCAGCCCCAGCATTTT. The V and J genes are TRBV7-2 and TRBJ1-5, with D possibly TRBD1 on 5 matching bases. Between the trimmed V and J ends, which lost 2 bases and 7 bases, there was a span of 21 bases. Per the germline V gene, CDR1 is SGHTA and CDR2 is FQGNSA. The CDR3 contains 17 residues.

The chain joins TRBV10-3 to TRBJ1-1, with 7 bases identical to TRBD1. Trimming took 6 bases from V and 1 from J; bases not matched to a gene: 8. CDR3 length: 15 amino acids. Per the germline V gene, CDR1 is ENHRY and CDR2 is SYGVKD. The CDR3 nucleotides are TGTGCCATCAGCTATACAGGGGTTAAGAACACTGAAGCTTTCTTT. Translation gives CAISYTGVKNTEAFF.

The chain couples TRBV5-1 to TRBJ2-7, with D perhaps TRBD2 (6 bases). CDR3 length: 14 amino acids. Trimming stripped 4 bases from V and 7 bases from J, with 18 bases between. Per the germline V gene, CDR1 is SGHRS and CDR2 is YFSETQ. CDR3 DNA: TGCGCCAGCAGCATCGGGAGTCTTGGGGGGGAGCAGTACTTC. It codes for CASSIGSLGGEQYF.

The genes are TRBV29-1 and TRBJ1-1; D is undetermined. The CDR3 extends over 12 amino acids. Germline-derived CDR1 and CDR2 are SQVTM and ANQGSEA. The V gene lost 6 bases and the J gene lost 1 base, with 9 bases spanning the gap. The CDR3 DNA sequence: TGCAGCGTCTCGACACAGAACACTGAAGCTTTCTTT. It codes for CSVSTQNTEAFF.

V and J are TRBV10-3 and TRBJ2-2, with D perhaps TRBD2 (6 bases). Germline assignment: CDR1 ENHRY and CDR2 SYGVKD. CDR3 size: 16 residues. Trimming left V 8 bases short and J 0 bases short, with 16 bases between. Written as DNA, the CDR3 is TGTGCCATCGGGGGGTCGGCGATATCGAACACCGGGGAGCTGTTTTTT. Protein sequence: CAIGGSAISNTGELFF.

This clone appeared once. This chain joins TRBV7-9 and TRBJ2-2; 7 nucleotides agree with TRBD1. Germline CDR1 SEHNR, CDR2 FQNEAQ (reference sequence). The CDR3 is 14 residues long. V shed 5 bases, J shed 7 bases, and the junction held 7 bases outside the gene matches. CDR3 protein: CASSLTGDHGELFF. The CDR3 DNA is TGTGCCAGCAGCCTTACAGGGGACCACGGGGAGCTGTTTTTT. The entire variable domain, with the rest obtained from reference TRBV7-9 and TRBJ2-2, is as follows: DTGVSQNPRHKITKRGQNVTFRCDPISEHNRLYWYRQTLGQGPEFLTYFQNEAQLEKSRLLSDRFSAERPKGSFSTLEIQRTEQGDSAMYLCASSLTGDHGELFFGEGSRLTVL.

The chain uses TRBV7-2 and TRBJ2-3; tentative D call: TRBD1 (5 bases). There are 16 residues in the CDR3. Per the germline V gene, CDR1 is SGHTA and CDR2 is FQGNSA. The V and J ends lost 2 bases and 1 base respectively, with 13 bases between them. The CDR3 sequence: CASSLLGLKGTDTQYF. For the CDR3, the DNA is TGTGCCAGCAGCTTACTGGGGCTGAAGGGCACAGATACGCAGTATTTT.

This CDR3 reads CASSLSAGLAGEAKNIQYF. The CDR3 nucleotides read TGTGCCAGTAGCCTCTCGGCGGGACTAGCGGGGGAAGCCAAAAACATTCAGTACTTC. The rearrangement joins TRBV19 to TRBJ2-4; TRBD2 agrees at 14 bases. This CDR3 contains 19 residues. V lost 6 bases to trimming and J lost 0 bases; unmatched junction nucleotides: 10. Looked up from germline, CDR1 is LNHDA and CDR2 is SQIVND (reference sequence).

This clone appeared a single time. The chain combines TRBV5-4 with TRBJ2-3, with 7 bases identical to TRBD1. Trimming took 3 bases from V and 2 from J; bases not matched to a gene: 9. Germline CDR1 SGHNT, CDR2 YYREEE (reference sequence). This CDR3 is 16 amino acids long. CDR3 sequence reads: CASSSRDRAPTDTQYF. CDR3 nucleotide sequence: TGTGCCAGCAGCTCTAGGGACAGAGCTCCCACAGATACGCAGTATTTT.

This clone appeared once. The chain joins TRBV5-5 to TRBJ2-7, with TRBD2 matching over 9 bases. Per germline, CDR1 SGHKS and CDR2 YYEKEE (reference sequence). V was clipped by 4 bases and J by 0 bases; unmatched bases: 5. The CDR3 spans 15 residues. CDR3 loop: CASSHRLAVSYEQYF. The CDR3 DNA reads as TGTGCCAGCAGCCACCGACTAGCGGTCTCCTACGAGCAGTACTTC.

The J gene is TRBJ1-2, the V gene TRBV3-1 (or the pseudogene TRBV3-2); 7 positions match TRBD1. Losses at the gene ends were 5 bases for V and 5 bases for J; bases not matched to a gene: 8. This CDR3 is built from 14 residues. CDR1 is LGHDT and CDR2 is YNNKEL in the germline V gene (reference sequence). DNA of the CDR3: TGTGCCAGCAGCTATAGGGACAGCGATTATGGCTACACCTTC. Translation gives CASSYRDSDYGYTF.

The V and J genes are TRBV5-1 and TRBJ2-7; 8 nucleotides align to TRBD1. The J segment lost 3 bases and the V segment lost 4 bases, leaving 6 bases of the junction unmatched. From germline, CDR1 is SGHRS and CDR2 YFSETQ. There are 14 residues in the CDR3. This chain's CDR3 is CASSRGQDLYEQYF. For the CDR3, the DNA is TGCGCCAGCAGCCGGGGACAGGATCTCTACGAGCAGTACTTC.

The rearrangement joins TRBV7-2 to TRBJ1-2; no clear D. CDR1 is SGHTA and CDR2 is FQGNSA in the germline V gene. V lost 0 bases and J 1 base, leaving 15 bases between the germline ends. The CDR3 length is 17 residues. The CDR3 DNA sequence: TGTGCCAGCAGCTTAGCGTGGCAGAAATCCCATAACTATGGCTACACCTTC. It codes for CASSLAWQKSHNYGYTF.